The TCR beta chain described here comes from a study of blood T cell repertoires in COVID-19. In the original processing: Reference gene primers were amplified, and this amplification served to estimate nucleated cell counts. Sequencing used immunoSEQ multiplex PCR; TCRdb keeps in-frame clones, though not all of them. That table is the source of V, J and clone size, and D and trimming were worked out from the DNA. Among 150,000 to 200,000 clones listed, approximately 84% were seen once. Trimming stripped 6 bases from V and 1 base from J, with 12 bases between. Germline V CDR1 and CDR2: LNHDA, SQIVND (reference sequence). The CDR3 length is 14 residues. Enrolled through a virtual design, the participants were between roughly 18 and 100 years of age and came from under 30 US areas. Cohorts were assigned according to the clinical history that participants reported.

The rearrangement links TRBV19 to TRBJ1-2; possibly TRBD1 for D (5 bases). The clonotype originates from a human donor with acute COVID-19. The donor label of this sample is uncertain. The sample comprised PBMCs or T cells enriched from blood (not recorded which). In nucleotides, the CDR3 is TGTGCCAGTAGCCCAGGGACTAATAACTATGGCTACACCTTC. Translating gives CASSPGTNNYGYTF. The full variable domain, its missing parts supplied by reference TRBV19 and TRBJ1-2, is DGGITQSPKYLFRKEGQNVTLSCEQNLNHDAMYWYRQDPGQGLRLIYYSQIVNDFQKGDIAEGYSVSREKKESFPLTVTSAQKNPTAFYLCASSPGTNNYGYTFGSGTRLTVV.